This is a list of T cell receptor beta chains from one sample in a study of blood T cells in healthy people across ages. TCRdb reprocessed the 5' RACE reads with MiXCR, giving one entry per CDR3 protein. Of about 780,000 distinct CDR3 sequences in the sample, under 80% were seen once. Sequenced material: blood. These receptors all stem from a man aged 25 to 45 in good health. Both conserved end residues are part of each CDR3. The order of the fields is J gene, V gene, CDR3 protein.

TRBJ2-6,TRBV7-9,CASSLGPHSGANVLTF
TRBJ2-1,TRBV6-2/TRBV6-3,CASSYSGGSNEQFF
TRBJ2-7,TRBV7-2,CASSLGLRMYEQYF
TRBJ1-2,TRBV12-3/TRBV12-4,CASSLGGRWGFGYTF
TRBJ2-3,TRBV27,CASSRFPVDLRGGTDTQYF
TRBJ2-6,TRBV13,CASSLGVGPIDFFAANVLTF
TRBJ2-1,TRBV6-2/TRBV6-3,CASSAYGTGFGNEQFF
TRBJ2-4,TRBV12-3/TRBV12-4,CASRDRSSAKNIQYF
TRBJ2-1,TRBV4-2,CASSQSGYNEQFF
TRBJ2-1,TRBV19,CASSKRVAGEQFF
TRBJ1-2,TRBV5-1,CASSLTAASNYGYTF
TRBJ2-3,TRBV29-1,CSVIRGADTQYF
TRBJ2-6,TRBV5-1,CASSSGSGPISGANVLTF
TRBJ2-3,TRBV9,CASSVEVAGTITDTQYF